The sequence of this T cell receptor (beta chain) was determined in a study of T-cell memory formation after mild COVID-19. Broader study findings: For contracting clones, CD4+ ones sat mainly in CM and EM, CD8+ in EMRA. While clones contracting from day 15 to 85 were balanced between CD4 and CD8, later expanders leaned CD4+.

Ten or more counts support this clonotype. The antigen remains undetermined. The ends were cut back, 1 base at V and 5 bases at J, with 11 bases in the middle. Germline CDR1 SGHRS, CDR2 YFSETQ. The CDR3 sequence is 14 residues long. From 5'RACE with constant-segment primers came TCR alpha and TCR beta cDNA libraries that carried sample barcodes and UMIs. TCRdb reprocessed the 5' RACE reads via MiXCR and lists one record per CDR3 protein. The sample holds around 310,000 distinct CDR3 sequences, around a sixth seen once. This receptor was taken from a man in his late teens or twenties who had mild COVID-19 (a few samples of this study predate the infection). Cell type and time point are not known. Source material: PBMCs or a T cell subset sorted from them (not recorded which). The chain joins TRBV5-1 to TRBJ2-3; the D call may be TRBD1 or TRBD2 (5 bases each). The CDR3, as DNA: TGCGCCAGCAGCTTGTCCAGGGCGGGAGATACGCAGTATTTT. Amino acids: CASSLSRAGDTQYF.